The text below deals with one T cell receptor beta chain. Library input was around 2 micrograms of DNA from cryopreserved PBMCs. This sample was taken from a study of cytotoxic CD8 clonotypes in ibrutinib-treated CLL. Study-level information: Patients: over 9 relapsed/refractory, some 16 treatment-naive, 17 IGHV unmutated.

This CDR3 has 13 amino acids. The germline V gene encodes CDR1 SGHTA and CDR2 FQGTGA. V was pared by 2 bases and J by 5 bases, with 7 bases between. The intended depth for sequencing was 1 in 200,000 to 1 in 1 million T cells. Method: immunoSEQ multiplex PCR; TCRdb's copy keeps in-frame clones and lacks some. The sample includes some 200,000 clones, about 72% of them seen just once. This chain joins TRBV7-3 and TRBJ2-1; D gene uncertain. This receptor was obtained from a human donor with chronic lymphocytic leukemia. Sequenced material: PBMCs, taken after 24 months of ibrutinib treatment. The DNA of the CDR3 is TGTGCCAGCAGCTTAGCACCGAACAATGAGCAGTTCTTC. It yields the protein CASSLAPNNEQFF.